These 19 T cell receptor beta chains were sequenced from one sample in a study of CD8 T cells in ankylosing spondylitis. TCRdb reprocessed the 5' RACE reads via MiXCR and lists one record per CDR3 protein. The table has tens of thousands of distinct CDR3 sequences, 7.2% seen once. Sequencing used blood, either unsorted or a sorted T cell fraction (not recorded which). The receptor set was obtained from a male donor with ankylosing spondylitis or in good health (not recorded which).

This clonotype was seen many times. V is TRBV29-1 and J is TRBJ2-1; 8 nucleotides line up with TRBD2. The CDR3 loop spans 13 amino acids. CDR1 is SQVTM, CDR2 ANQGSEA, per germline. The J segment lost 3 bases and the V segment lost 6 bases, leaving 4 bases of the junction unmatched. The CDR3 sequence: CSVSRGGYNEQFF. The DNA for the CDR3 is TGCAGCGTCAGTCGGGGGGGCTACAATGAGCAGTTCTTC.

This clonotype has a count of ten or more. This chain links TRBV5-1 with TRBJ2-7, with TRBD1 identical over 8 bases. J lost 8 bases, V lost 5 bases, and 6 bases had no gene match. This CDR3 is built from 12 residues. Germline V gene sequence: CDR1 SGHRS, CDR2 YFSETQ. CDR3 sequence: CASSRDRGQQYF. The CDR3, as DNA: TGCGCCAGCAGTCGAGACAGGGGCCAGCAGTACTTC.

The chain links TRBV20-1 to TRBJ1-1; TRBD1 aligns across 9 bases. This CDR3 comprises 11 residues. Germline V gene sequence: CDR1 DFQATT, CDR2 SNEGSKA (reference sequence). After removal of 6 bases from V and 11 bases from J, the junction contained 7 bases not matched to a gene. DNA of the CDR3: TGCAGTGCCCGGGACAGGGAGTTGGCTTTCTTT. Its protein product is CSARDRELAFF.

This clonotype was detected ten times or more. The V and J genes are TRBV14 and TRBJ2-3, with 13 nucleotides matching TRBD2. Germline V gene data show CDR1 as SGHDN and CDR2 as FVKESK. The CDR3 contains 18 residues. V dropped 1 base and J dropped 5; count of bases not matched to a gene: 9. In DNA form, the CDR3 reads TGTGCCAGCAGCCAAGCGGCGGGACTAGCGGGATTAGGAGATACGCAGTATTTT. It translates to CASSQAAGLAGLGDTQYF.

This clonotype was counted at least ten times. The chain combines TRBV20-1 with TRBJ2-1; TRBD2 aligns across 10 bases. V trimming: 5 bases; J trimming: 11 bases; junction bases outside the gene matches: 9. CDR1 is DFQATT and CDR2 is SNEGSKA in the germline V gene (reference sequence). The CDR3 spans 13 residues. DNA for the CDR3: TGCAGTGCTTGGGACGTAGCGGGAGGCCAGCAGTTCTTC. Its translation: CSAWDVAGGQQFF.

This clonotype is termed medium-sized. The DNA of the CDR3 is TGTGCCAGTAGTGACAGCTACTACGAGCAGTACTTC. Translation gives CASSDSYYEQYF. The chain joins TRBV19 to TRBJ2-7; tentative D call: TRBD1 (5 bases). The V and J ends lost 5 bases and 3 bases respectively, with 8 bases between them. CDR1 is LNHDA, CDR2 SQIVND, per germline (reference sequence). The length of the CDR3 is 12 residues.

CDR3 loop: CASSQGTSGMVGVVNEQFF. CDR3 in DNA: TGCGCCAGCAGCCAAGGGACTAGCGGGATGGTTGGAGTCGTCAATGAGCAGTTCTTC. V usage is TRBV4-1 and J usage is TRBJ2-1, with TRBD2 identical over 12 bases. The germline gives CDR1 MGHRA, CDR2 YSYEKL. This CDR3 contains 19 residues. Unmatched junction bases numbered 13, after V lost 1 base and J lost 6 bases.

This clonotype was observed a handful of times. A clone one base away is much larger, so this may be a read error. The V and J genes are TRBV5-1 and TRBJ2-5; 7 nucleotides line up with TRBD2. The CDR3 covers 15 residues. The V gene's germline CDR1 is SGHRS and CDR2 YFSETQ. Trimming at V came to 3 bases and at J to 9 bases, leaving 14 bases not matched to a gene. The CDR3 DNA follows: TGCGCCAGCAGCTCGTCGGACGGGGCGGGGGAGGCCCAGTACTTC. Its protein is CASSSSDGAGEAQYF.

This clonotype occurred many times. The J gene is TRBJ2-7, the V gene TRBV12-3 or TRBV12-4; a possible D gene is TRBD2 (6 bases). This CDR3 is 14 amino acids long. V lost 5 bases, J lost 5 bases, and 16 bases lay in between. CDR3 in amino acids: CASSHPGVRDEQYF. The CDR3 bases are TGTGCCAGCAGTCACCCGGGGGTTAGGGACGAGCAGTACTTC.

This clonotype was detected ten times or more. The chain combines TRBV19 with TRBJ2-7; D is undetermined. This CDR3 has 13 amino acids. Germline assignment: CDR1 LNHDA and CDR2 SQIVND (reference sequence). Trimming pared 5 bases from V and 6 bases from J, leaving 14 bases between. The CDR3 DNA is TGTGCCAGTAGTCCTCAGGTCGTGGGCGAGCAGTACTTC. The encoded protein is CASSPQVVGEQYF.

This clonotype was counted at least ten times. The chain uses TRBV5-6 and TRBJ2-5, with D perhaps TRBD1 (5 bases). The V gene lost 4 bases and the J gene lost 2 bases, with 12 bases spanning the gap. The germline V gene encodes CDR1 SGHDT and CDR2 YYEEEE. This CDR3 has 14 residues. As DNA, the CDR3 is TGTGCCAGCAGCCTTAGACAGCCTCAAGAGACCCAGTACTTC. Translated, it gives CASSLRQPQETQYF.

The sample holds many counts of this clonotype. The chain recombines TRBV10-3 with TRBJ2-7, with 10 bases aligning to TRBD2. Germline V gene sequence: CDR1 ENHRY, CDR2 SYGVKD. Trimming at V came to 6 bases and at J to 7 bases, leaving 6 bases not matched to a gene. This CDR3 comprises 13 residues. CDR3 DNA: TGTGCCATCAGCGTAGCGGGAGGCCCGGAGCAGTACTTC. Amino acids: CAISVAGGPEQYF.

This clonotype was counted ten times or more. In DNA form, the CDR3 reads TGCGCCAGCAGCTTAGTTCCCGGACGGGACCAAGAGACCCAGTACTTC. Its translation: CASSLVPGRDQETQYF. This chain connects TRBV5-1 to TRBJ2-5; no firm D call. The V end lost 2 bases, the J end lost 0 bases, and 14 bases lay between the germline ends. This CDR3 region has 16 residues. The germline CDR1 and CDR2 sequences are SGHRS and YFSETQ. Filled out from reference TRBV5-1 and TRBJ2-5, the complete variable domain reads KAGVTQTPRYLIKTRGQQVTLSCSPISGHRSVSWYQQTPGQGLQFLFEYFSETQRNKGNFPGRFSGRQFSNSRSEMNVSTLELGDSALYLCASSLVPGRDQETQYFGPGTRLLVL.

This clonotype was found many times. The chain employs TRBV5-1 and TRBJ2-1; 8 bases fit TRBD2. Per germline, CDR1 SGHRS and CDR2 YFSETQ. The CDR3 totals 15 residues. The J segment lost 3 bases and the V segment lost 2 bases, leaving 4 bases of the junction unmatched. The CDR3 DNA follows: TGCGCCAGCAGCTTCTCCAGCGGGAGCTACAATGAGCAGTTCTTC. Its translation: CASSFSSGSYNEQFF.

Many counts were recorded for this clonotype. V gene TRBV27 combines with J gene TRBJ2-1; D is possibly TRBD2 (6 bases). CDR3 length equals 13 residues. Trimming took off 4 bases at V and 4 bases at J, with 8 bases between the two ends. Germline assignment: CDR1 MNHEY and CDR2 SMNVEV (reference sequence). CDR3 DNA: TGTGCCAGCAGTTGGGACTGGTACAATGAGCAGTTCTTC. Translated, it gives CASSWDWYNEQFF.

V usage is TRBV7-2 and J usage is TRBJ1-2, with 10 bases that match TRBD1. Germline values: CDR1 SGHTA, CDR2 FQGNSA. This CDR3 is 15 amino acids long. V dropped 1 base and J dropped 5; count of bases not matched to a gene: 4. The CDR3 loop is CASSLEGGQGYGYTF. The CDR3 coding sequence is TGTGCCAGCAGCTTAGAGGGGGGACAGGGGTATGGCTACACCTTC. The complete variable domain, with remaining parts taken from reference TRBV7-2 and TRBJ1-2, reads GAGVSQSPSNKVTEKGKDVELRCDPISGHTALYWYRQSLGQGLEFLIYFQGNSAPDKSGLPSDRFSAERTGGSVSTLTIQRTQQEDSAVYLCASSLEGGQGYGYTFGSGTRLTVV.

The V and J genes are TRBV7-9 and TRBJ2-5; D might be TRBD2 (6 bases). Germline CDR1 and CDR2: SEHNR and FQNEAQ (reference sequence). This CDR3 comprises 16 residues. Trimming took 3 bases from V and 4 from J, leaving 18 bases between them. The CDR3 bases are TGTGCCAGCAGCTTTCTAGTTTGGGAGGAGCGAGAGACCCAGTACTTC. This codes for CASSFLVWEERETQYF.

Ten or more counts support this clonotype. This chain connects TRBV6-1 to TRBJ2-1, with 12 positions matching TRBD2. The junction had 4 bases not matched to a gene; V was cut back by 6 bases and J by 4 bases. CDR1 is MNHNS, CDR2 SASEGT, per germline. This CDR3 is 15 amino acids long. The chain's CDR3 is CASRGGTSGYNEQFF. Here the CDR3 DNA reads TGTGCCAGCAGGGGCGGGACTAGCGGGTACAATGAGCAGTTCTTC.

This clonotype was counted many times. CDR3 DNA sequence: TGTGCCAGCAGCCATCAATCCTACGAGCAGTACTTC. This codes for CASSHQSYEQYF. The chain carries TRBV3-1 and TRBJ2-7, with D unclear. CDR1 LGHDT and CDR2 YNNKEL come from the germline V gene (reference sequence). The CDR3 covers 12 residues. Trimming removed 3 bases at V and 1 base at J, with 4 bases between.